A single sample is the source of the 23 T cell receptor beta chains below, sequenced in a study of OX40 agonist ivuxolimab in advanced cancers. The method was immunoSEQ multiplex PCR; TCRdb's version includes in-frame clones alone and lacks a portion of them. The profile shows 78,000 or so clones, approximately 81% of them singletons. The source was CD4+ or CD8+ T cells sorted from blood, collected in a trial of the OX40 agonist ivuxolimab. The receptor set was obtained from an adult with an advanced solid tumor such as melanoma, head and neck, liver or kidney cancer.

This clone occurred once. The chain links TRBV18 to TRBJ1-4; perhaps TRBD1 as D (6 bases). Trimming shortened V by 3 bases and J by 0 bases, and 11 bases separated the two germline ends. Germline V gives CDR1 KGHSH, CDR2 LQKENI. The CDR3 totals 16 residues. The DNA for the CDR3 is TGTGCCAGCTCACCGTGGGACACTGCAACTAATGAAAAACTGTTTTTT. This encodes CASSPWDTATNEKLFF.

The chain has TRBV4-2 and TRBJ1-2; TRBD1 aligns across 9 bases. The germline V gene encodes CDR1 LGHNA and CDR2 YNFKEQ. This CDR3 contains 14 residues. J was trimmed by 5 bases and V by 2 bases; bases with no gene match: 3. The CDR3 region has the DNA TGTGCCAGCAGCCAACTACAGGGGGCGTATGGCTACACCTTC. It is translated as CASSQLQGAYGYTF.

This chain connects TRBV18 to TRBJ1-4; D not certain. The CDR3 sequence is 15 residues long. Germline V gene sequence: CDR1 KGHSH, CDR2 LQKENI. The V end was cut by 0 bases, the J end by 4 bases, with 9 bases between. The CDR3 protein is CASSPPGYFNEKLFF. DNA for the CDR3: TGTGCCAGCTCACCACCGGGGTACTTTAATGAAAAACTGTTTTTT.

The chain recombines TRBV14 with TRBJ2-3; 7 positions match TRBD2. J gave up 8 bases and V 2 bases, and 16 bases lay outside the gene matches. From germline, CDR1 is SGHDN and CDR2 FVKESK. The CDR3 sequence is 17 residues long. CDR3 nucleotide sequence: TGTGCCAGCAGCCAAAACTTCGGAGAGGGACTAATAGTTACGCAGTATTTT. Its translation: CASSQNFGEGLIVTQYF.

The CDR3, as DNA: TGCGCCAGCAGTGAGTTGGGACAGGGTGAAGAGACCCAGTACTTC. Protein: CASSELGQGEETQYF. The rearrangement joins TRBV10-1 to TRBJ2-5; the match to TRBD1 covers 9 bases. The V gene's germline CDR1 is WNHNN and CDR2 SYGVQD (reference sequence). This CDR3 has 15 amino acids. The junction had 3 bases not matched to a gene; V was cut back by 1 base and J by 3 bases.

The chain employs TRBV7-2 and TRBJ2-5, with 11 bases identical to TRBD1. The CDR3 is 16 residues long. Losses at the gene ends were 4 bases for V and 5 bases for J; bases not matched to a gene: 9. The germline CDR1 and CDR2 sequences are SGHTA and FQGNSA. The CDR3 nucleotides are TGTGCCAGCAGCTCTAGGACAGGGGGCTCTGGGGAGACCCAGTACTTC. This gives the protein CASSSRTGGSGETQYF.

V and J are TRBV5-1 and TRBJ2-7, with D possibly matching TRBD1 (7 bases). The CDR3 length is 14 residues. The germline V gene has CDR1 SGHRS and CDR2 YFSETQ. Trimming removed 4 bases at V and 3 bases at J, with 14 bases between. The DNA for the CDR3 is TGCGCCAGCAGCCCGGGGGACAGCCTCTACGAGCAGTACTTC. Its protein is CASSPGDSLYEQYF.

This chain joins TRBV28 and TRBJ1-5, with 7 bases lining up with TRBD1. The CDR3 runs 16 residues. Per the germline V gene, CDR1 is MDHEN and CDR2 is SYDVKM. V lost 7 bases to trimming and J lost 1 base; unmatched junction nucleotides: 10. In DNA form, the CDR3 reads TGTGCCAGCATTGGGACAGCCCTAAGGAGCAATCAGCCCCAGCATTTT. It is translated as CASIGTALRSNQPQHF.

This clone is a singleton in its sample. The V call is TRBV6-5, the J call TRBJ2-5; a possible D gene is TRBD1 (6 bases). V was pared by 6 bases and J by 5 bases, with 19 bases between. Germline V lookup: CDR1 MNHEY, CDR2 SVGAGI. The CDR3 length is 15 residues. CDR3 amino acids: CASRGGGRVGETQYF. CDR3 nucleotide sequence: TGTGCCAGCAGGGGTGGGGGCAGGGTAGGGGAGACCCAGTACTTC.

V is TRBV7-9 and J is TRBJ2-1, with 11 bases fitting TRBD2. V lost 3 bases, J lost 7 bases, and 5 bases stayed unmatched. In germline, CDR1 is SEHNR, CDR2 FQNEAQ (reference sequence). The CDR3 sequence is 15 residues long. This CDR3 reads CASSLGTSGFNEQFF. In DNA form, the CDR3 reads TGTGCCAGCAGCTTGGGGACTAGCGGTTTTAATGAGCAGTTCTTC. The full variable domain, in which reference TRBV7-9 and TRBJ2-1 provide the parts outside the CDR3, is DTGVSQNPRHKITKRGQNVTFRCDPISEHNRLYWYRQTLGQGPEFLTYFQNEAQLEKSRLLSDRFSAERPKGSFSTLEIQRTEQGDSAMYLCASSLGTSGFNEQFFGPGTRLTVL.

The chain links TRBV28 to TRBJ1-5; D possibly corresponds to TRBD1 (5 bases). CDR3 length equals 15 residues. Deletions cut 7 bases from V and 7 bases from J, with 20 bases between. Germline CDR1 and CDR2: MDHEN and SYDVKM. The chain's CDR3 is CASTLSGIRDQPQHF. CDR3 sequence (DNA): TGTGCCAGCACCCTAAGCGGGATTCGGGACCAGCCCCAGCATTTT. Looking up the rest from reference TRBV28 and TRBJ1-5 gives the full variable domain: DVKVTQSSRYLVKRTGEKVFLECVQDMDHENMFWYRQDPGLGLRLIYFSYDVKMKEKGDIPEGYSVSREKKERFSLILESASTNQTSMYLCASTLSGIRDQPQHFGDGTRLSIL.

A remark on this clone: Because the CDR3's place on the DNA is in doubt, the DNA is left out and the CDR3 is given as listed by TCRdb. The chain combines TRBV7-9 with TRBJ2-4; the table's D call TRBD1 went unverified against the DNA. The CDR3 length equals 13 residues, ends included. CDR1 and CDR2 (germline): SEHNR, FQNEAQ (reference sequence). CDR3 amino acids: CASSFGQGSLMYF.

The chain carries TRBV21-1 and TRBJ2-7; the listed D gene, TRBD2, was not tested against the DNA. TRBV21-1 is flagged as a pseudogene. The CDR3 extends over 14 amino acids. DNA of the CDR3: TGTGCCAGCAGCAGGGGGCGGGGGAGCTACGAGCAGTACTTC. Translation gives CASSRGRGSYEQYF.

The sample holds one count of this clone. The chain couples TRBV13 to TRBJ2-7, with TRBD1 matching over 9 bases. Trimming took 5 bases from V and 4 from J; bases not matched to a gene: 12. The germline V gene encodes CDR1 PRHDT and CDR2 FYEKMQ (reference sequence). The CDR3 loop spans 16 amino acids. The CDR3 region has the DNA TGTGCCAGCAGCCGTACTCTACAGGGGGCGTCATACGAGCAGTACTTC. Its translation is CASSRTLQGASYEQYF.

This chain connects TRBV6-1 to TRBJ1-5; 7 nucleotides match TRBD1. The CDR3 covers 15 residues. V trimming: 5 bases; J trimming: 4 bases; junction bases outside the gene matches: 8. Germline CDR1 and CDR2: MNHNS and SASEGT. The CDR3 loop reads CASSPWRGQNQPQHF. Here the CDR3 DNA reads TGTGCCAGCAGTCCGTGGAGGGGGCAGAATCAGCCCCAGCATTTT.

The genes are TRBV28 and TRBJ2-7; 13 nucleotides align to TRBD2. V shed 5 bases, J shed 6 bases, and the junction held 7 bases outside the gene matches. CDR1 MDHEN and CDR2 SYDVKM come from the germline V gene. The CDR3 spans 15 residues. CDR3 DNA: TGTGCCAGCAGTCCCGGGACTAGCGGGATAGGCGAGCAGTACTTC. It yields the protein CASSPGTSGIGEQYF. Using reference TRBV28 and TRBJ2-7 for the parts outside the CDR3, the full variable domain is DVKVTQSSRYLVKRTGEKVFLECVQDMDHENMFWYRQDPGLGLRLIYFSYDVKMKEKGDIPEGYSVSREKKERFSLILESASTNQTSMYLCASSPGTSGIGEQYFGPGTRLTVT.

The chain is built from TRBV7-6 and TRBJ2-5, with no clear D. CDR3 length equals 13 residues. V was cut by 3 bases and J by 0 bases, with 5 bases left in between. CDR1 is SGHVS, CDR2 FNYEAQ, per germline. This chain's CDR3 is CASSFGNQETQYF. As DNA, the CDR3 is TGTGCCAGCAGCTTTGGCAACCAAGAGACCCAGTACTTC.

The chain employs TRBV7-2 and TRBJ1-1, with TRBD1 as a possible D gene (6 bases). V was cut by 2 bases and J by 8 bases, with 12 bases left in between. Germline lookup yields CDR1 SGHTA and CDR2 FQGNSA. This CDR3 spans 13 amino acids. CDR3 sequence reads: CASSLWEGVEAFF. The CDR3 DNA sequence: TGTGCCAGCAGCTTATGGGAGGGGGTAGAAGCTTTCTTT. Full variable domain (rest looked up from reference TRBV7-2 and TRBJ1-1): GAGVSQSPSNKVTEKGKDVELRCDPISGHTALYWYRQSLGQGLEFLIYFQGNSAPDKSGLPSDRFSAERTGGSVSTLTIQRTQQEDSAVYLCASSLWEGVEAFFGQGTRLTVV.

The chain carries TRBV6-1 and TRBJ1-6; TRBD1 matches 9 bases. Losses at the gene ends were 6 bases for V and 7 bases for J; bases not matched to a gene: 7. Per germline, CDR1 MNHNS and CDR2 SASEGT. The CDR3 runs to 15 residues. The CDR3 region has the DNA TGTGCCAGCAGCCTATCGGGACAGGGAAATTCACCCCTCCACTTT. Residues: CASSLSGQGNSPLHF.

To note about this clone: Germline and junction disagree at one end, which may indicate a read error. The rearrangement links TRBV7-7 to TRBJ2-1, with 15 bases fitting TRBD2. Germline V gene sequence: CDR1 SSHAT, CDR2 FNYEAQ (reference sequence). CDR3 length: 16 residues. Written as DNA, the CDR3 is TGTGCTAGCAGCCCCTGGGGACTAGCGGGAGGCAATGAGCAGTTCTTC. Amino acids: CASSPWGLAGGNEQFF. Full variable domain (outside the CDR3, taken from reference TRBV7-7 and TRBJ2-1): GAGVSQSPRYKVTKRGQDVTLRCDPISSHATLYWYQQALGQGPEFLTYFNYEAQPDKSGLPSDRFSAERPEGSISTLTIQRTEQRDSAMYRCASSPWGLAGGNEQFFGPGTRLTVL.

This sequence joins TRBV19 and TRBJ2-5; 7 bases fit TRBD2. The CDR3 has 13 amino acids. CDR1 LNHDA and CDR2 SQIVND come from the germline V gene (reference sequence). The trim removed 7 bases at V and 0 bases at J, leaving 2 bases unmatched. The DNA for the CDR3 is TGTGCCAGTATGAGCGGGAACCAAGAGACCCAGTACTTC. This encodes CASMSGNQETQYF.

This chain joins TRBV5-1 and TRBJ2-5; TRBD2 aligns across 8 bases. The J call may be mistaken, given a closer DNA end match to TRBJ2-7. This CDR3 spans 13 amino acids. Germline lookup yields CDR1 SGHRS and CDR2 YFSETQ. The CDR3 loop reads CASRSGGSYEQYF. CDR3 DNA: TGCGCCAGCCGGAGCGGGGGCTCCTACGAGCAGTACTTC.

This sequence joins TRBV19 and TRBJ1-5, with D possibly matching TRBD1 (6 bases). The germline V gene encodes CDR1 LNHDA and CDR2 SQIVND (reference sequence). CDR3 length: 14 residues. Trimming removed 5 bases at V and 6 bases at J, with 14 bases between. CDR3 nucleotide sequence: TGTGCCAGTAGTCCTCCAGGGGCCCCTCAGCCCCAGCATTTT. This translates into CASSPPGAPQPQHF.